What follows describes a single T cell receptor beta chain. The antigen remains undetermined. This sample was taken from a study of T-cell memory formation after mild COVID-19. Study details: Most TCR clusters belonged to a single donor.

General observations from the study: CD4+ clones that contracted lay mainly in CM and EM; CD8+ ones lay in EMRA. Researchers found some responding clones in pre-infection memory, a sign that cross-reactive memory joined.

V was clipped by 2 bases and J by 5 bases, with 15 bases between them. Per germline, CDR1 DFQATT and CDR2 SNEGSKA (reference sequence). The CDR3 contains 14 residues. Using constant-segment primers, 5'RACE produced TCR alpha and TCR beta cDNA libraries carrying sample barcodes and UMIs. TCRdb passed the 5' RACE reads through MiXCR, listing each CDR3 protein once. This sample has 350,000 to 450,000 distinct CDR3 sequences, with roughly 24% found just once. The chain is built from TRBV20-1 and TRBJ2-5; weak D call: TRBD2 (5 bases). The TCR originated in an adult woman who had mild COVID-19 (a few samples of this study predate the infection). Cell type and time point are not known. Sequenced sample: PBMCs or a T cell subset sorted from them (not recorded which). The CDR3 region has the DNA TGCAGTGCTAGAACATCGGGGAGTAGGGAGACCCAGTACTTC. It is translated as CSARTSGSRETQYF.